This T cell receptor (beta chain) emerged from a study of T-cell reconstitution after alpha-beta-depleted transplantation in children. The TCRbeta library incorporated unique molecular identifiers. TCRdb re-analysed the PCR reads in MiXCR, keeping a single row per CDR3 protein. The top ten hold about 3.9% of the sample, which has a few hundred thousand distinct CDR3 sequences, roughly 15% seen once. The CDR3 extends over 12 amino acids. The V and J ends lost 6 bases and 2 bases, in that order; junction bases with no gene match: 3. CDR1 and CDR2 (germline): SQVTM, ANQGSEA. Sequenced material: PBMCs, taken from the stem cell graft. The TCR comes from a human donor who donated a stem cell graft to a child with Fanconi anemia. The chain uses TRBV29-1 and TRBJ2-5, with 7 bases lining up with TRBD1. This CDR3 reads CSVGDSQETQYF. The CDR3 coding sequence is TGCAGCGTAGGGGACAGTCAAGAGACCCAGTACTTC.